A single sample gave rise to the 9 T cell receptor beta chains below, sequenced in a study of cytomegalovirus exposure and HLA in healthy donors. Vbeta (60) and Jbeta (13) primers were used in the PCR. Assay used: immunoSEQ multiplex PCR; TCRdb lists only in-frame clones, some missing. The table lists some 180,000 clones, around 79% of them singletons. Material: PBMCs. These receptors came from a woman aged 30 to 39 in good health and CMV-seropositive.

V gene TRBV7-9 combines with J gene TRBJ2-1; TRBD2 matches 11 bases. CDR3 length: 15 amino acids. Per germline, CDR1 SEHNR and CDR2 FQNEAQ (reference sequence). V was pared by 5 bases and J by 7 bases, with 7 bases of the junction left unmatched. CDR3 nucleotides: TGTGCCAGCAGCCCCCAGACTAGCGGGAATAATGAGCAGTTCTTC. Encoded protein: CASSPQTSGNNEQFF.

The CDR3 region has the DNA TGTGCCAGCAGCCAGAACACAGGTTTTGTAGAGTACGAGCAGTACTTC. Residues: CASSQNTGFVEYEQYF. The chain employs TRBV11-3 and TRBJ2-7; tentative D call: TRBD1 (5 bases). The length of the CDR3 is 16 residues. V gave up 5 bases and J gave up 4 bases, with 21 bases separating them. Germline values: CDR1 SGHNT, CDR2 YENEEA.

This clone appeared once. The CDR3 region is CASSPDPGQGGYEQYF. The CDR3 DNA follows: TGTGCCAGCAGCCCGGACCCGGGACAGGGAGGCTACGAGCAGTACTTC. The chain recombines TRBV7-8 with TRBJ2-5, with TRBD1 matching 9 bases. The DNA matches TRBJ2-7 better at its end, which makes the J call doubtful. The V gene's germline CDR1 is SGHVS and CDR2 FQNEAQ. CDR3 length: 16 amino acids.

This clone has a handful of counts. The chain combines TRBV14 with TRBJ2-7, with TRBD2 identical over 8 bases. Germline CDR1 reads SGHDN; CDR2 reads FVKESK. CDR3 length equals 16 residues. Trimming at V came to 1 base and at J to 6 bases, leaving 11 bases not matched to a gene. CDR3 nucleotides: TGTGCCAGCAGCCAAGTTTTTGGAGCGGGAGCGACCGAGCAGTACTTC. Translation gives CASSQVFGAGATEQYF. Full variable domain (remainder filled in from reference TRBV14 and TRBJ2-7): EAGVTQFPSHSVIEKGQTVTLRCDPISGHDNLYWYRRVMGKEIKFLLHFVKESKQDESGMPNNRFLAERTGGTYSTLKVQPAELEDSGVYFCASSQVFGAGATEQYFGPGTRLTVT.

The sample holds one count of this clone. CDR3 sequence (DNA): TGCGCCAGCAGTGTTGCGAGCACAGATACGCAGTATTTT. This encodes CASSVASTDTQYF. The chain is built from TRBV10-2 and TRBJ2-3; D gene uncertain. This CDR3 is 13 amino acids long. The germline V and J ends were trimmed by 4 bases and 0 bases, with 5 bases remaining between them. From germline, CDR1 is WSHSY and CDR2 SAAADI.

DNA for the CDR3: TGTGCCAGCAGCTTAGATTACAGAAGCTCTGGGGCCAACGTCCTGACTTTC. It encodes CASSLDYRSSGANVLTF. The gene calls are TRBV11-2 and TRBJ2-6; D is unresolved. The germline gives CDR1 SGHAT, CDR2 FQNNGV. The V gene lost 0 bases and the J gene lost 0 bases, with 9 bases spanning the gap. The CDR3 has 17 amino acids.

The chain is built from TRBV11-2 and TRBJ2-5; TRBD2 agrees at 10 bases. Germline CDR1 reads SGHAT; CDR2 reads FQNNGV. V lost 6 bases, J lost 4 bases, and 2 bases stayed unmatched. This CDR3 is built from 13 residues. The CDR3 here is CASRIAGGETQYF. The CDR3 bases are TGTGCCAGCAGAATAGCGGGGGGAGAGACCCAGTACTTC.

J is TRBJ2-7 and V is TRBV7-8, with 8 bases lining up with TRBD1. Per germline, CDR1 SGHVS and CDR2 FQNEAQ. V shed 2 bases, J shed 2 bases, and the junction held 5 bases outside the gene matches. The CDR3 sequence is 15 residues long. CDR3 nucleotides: TGTGCCAGCAGCTTACTGACAGGGGAGACCTACGAGCAGTACTTC. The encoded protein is CASSLLTGETYEQYF.

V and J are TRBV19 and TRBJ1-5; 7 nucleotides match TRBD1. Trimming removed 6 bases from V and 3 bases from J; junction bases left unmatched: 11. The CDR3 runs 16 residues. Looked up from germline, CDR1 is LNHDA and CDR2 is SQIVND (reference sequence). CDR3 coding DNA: TGTGCCAGTAGCCTAAAAAGGACAGGCTTCAATCAGCCCCAGCATTTT. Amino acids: CASSLKRTGFNQPQHF.